This TCR beta chain was recorded in a study of response to subunit inactivated influenza vaccine. Germline trimming cut 1 base from V and 4 bases from J; bases unmatched to any gene: 6. The CDR3 totals 16 residues. From germline, CDR1 is MNHEY and CDR2 SVGAGI. Note on this clonotype: Its matching antigen is unknown.

General study results and limits: New T cells are recruited in small numbers by each seasonal influenza vaccination, according to the authors' suggestion.

MiXCR, run by TCRdb on the RT-PCR reads, gives a single entry per CDR3 protein. The data contain over 750,000 distinct CDR3 sequences, less than 25% of them singletons. Material: PBMCs from blood, obtained 4 to 6 days after vaccination. The chain carries TRBV6-5 and TRBJ2-1, with 8 bases lining up with TRBD2. The TCR comes from a man in his fifties who received an inactivated influenza vaccine. The CDR3 nucleotides are TGTGCCAGCAGTTACTTTGCGGGGGGTACTTACAATGAGCAGTTCTTC. This encodes CASSYFAGGTYNEQFF.